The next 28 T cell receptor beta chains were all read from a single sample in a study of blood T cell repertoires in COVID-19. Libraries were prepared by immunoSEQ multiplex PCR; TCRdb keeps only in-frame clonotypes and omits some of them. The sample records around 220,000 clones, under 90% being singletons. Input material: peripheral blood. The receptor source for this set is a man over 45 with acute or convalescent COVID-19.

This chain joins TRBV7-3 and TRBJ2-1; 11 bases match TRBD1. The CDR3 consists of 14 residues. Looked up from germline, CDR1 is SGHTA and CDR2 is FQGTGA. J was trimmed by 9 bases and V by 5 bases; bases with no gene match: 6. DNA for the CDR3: TGTGCCAGCAGCCCCCGGACAGGGGGCGCTGAGCAGTTCTTC. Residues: CASSPRTGGAEQFF.

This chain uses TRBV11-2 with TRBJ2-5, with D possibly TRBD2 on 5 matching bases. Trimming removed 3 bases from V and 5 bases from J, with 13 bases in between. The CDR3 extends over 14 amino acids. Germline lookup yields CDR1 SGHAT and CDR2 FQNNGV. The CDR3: CASSFSGIGETQYF. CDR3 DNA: TGTGCCAGCAGCTTCTCGGGGATAGGGGAGACCCAGTACTTC.

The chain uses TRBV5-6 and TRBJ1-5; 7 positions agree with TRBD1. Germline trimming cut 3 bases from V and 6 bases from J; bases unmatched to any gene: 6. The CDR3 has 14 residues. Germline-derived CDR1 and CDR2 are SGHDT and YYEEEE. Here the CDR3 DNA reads TGTGCCAGCAGCTCAACAGGGGTAGGTCAGCCCCAGCATTTT. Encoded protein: CASSSTGVGQPQHF. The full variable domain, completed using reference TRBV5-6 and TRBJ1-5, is DAGVTQSPTHLIKTRGQQVTLRCSPKSGHDTVSWYQQALGQGPQFIFQYYEEEERQRGNFPDRFSGHQFPNYSSELNVNALLLGDSALYLCASSSTGVGQPQHFGDGTRLSIL.

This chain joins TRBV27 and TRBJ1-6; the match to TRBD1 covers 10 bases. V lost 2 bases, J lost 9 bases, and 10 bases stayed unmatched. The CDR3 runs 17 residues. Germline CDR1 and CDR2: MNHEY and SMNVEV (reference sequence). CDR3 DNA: TGTGCCAGCAGTTTAAGACAGGGGGCGCTTATCCGTTCACCCCTCCACTTT. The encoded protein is CASSLRQGALIRSPLHF.

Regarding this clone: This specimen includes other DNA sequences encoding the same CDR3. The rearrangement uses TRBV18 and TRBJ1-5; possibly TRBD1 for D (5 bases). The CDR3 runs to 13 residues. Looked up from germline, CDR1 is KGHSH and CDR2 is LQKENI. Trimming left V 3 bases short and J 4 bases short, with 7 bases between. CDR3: CASSPQGNQPQHF. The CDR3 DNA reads TGTGCCAGCTCACCCCAGGGTAATCAGCCCCAGCATTTT.

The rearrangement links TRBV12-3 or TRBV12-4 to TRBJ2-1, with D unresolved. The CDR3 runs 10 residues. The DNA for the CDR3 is TGTGGGGTCGGGTACAATGAGCAGTTCTTC. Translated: CGVGYNEQFF.

The CDR3 sequence: CATPWGPSGNTIYF. CDR3 nucleotides: TGTGCCACCCCCTGGGGGCCGTCTGGAAACACCATATATTTT. The chain employs TRBV2 and TRBJ1-3; a weak D match, TRBD1 (6 bases). The CDR3 runs to 14 residues. V was trimmed by 10 bases and J by 1 base, leaving 14 bases between them. CDR1 SNHLY and CDR2 FYNNEI come from the germline V gene.

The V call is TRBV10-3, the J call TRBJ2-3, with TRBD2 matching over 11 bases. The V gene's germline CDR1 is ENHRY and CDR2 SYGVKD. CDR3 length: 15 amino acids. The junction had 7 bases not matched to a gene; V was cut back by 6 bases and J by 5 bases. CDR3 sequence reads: CAIRPSGGQGDTQYF. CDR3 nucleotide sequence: TGTGCCATCAGACCTAGCGGGGGGCAGGGAGATACGCAGTATTTT.

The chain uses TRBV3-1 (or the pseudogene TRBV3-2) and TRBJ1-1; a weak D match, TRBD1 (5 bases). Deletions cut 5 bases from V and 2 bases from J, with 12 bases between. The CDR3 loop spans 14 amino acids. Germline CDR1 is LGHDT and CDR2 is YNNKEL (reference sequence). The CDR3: CASSYGHFNTEAFF. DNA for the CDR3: TGTGCCAGCAGCTACGGACACTTCAACACTGAAGCTTTCTTT.

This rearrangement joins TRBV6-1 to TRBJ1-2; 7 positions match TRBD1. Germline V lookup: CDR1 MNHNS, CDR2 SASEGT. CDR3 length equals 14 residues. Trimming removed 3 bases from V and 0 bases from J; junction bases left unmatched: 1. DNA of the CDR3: TGTGCCAGCAGTGACCAGGGGGCTAACTATGGCTACACCTTC. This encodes CASSDQGANYGYTF.

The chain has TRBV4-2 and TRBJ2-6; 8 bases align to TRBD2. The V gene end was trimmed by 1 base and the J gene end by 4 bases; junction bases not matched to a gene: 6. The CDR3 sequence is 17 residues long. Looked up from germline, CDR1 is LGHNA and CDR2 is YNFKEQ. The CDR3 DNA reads TGTGCCAGCAGCCAAGGCCTTAGCGGGGTCGGGGCCAACGTCCTGACTTTC. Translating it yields CASSQGLSGVGANVLTF.

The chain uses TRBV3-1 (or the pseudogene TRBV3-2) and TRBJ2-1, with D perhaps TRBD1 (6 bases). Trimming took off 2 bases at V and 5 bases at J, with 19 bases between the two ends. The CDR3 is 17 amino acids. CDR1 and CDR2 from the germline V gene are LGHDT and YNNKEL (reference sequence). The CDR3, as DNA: TGTGCCAGCAGCCAAAGCCCGACCGGGACACTAAACAATGAGCAGTTCTTC. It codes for CASSQSPTGTLNNEQFF.

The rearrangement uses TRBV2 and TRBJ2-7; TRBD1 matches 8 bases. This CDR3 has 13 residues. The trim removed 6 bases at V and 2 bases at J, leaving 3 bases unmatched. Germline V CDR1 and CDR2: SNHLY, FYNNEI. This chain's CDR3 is CASSGQGPYEQYF. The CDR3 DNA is TGTGCCAGCAGCGGACAGGGCCCCTACGAGCAGTACTTC.

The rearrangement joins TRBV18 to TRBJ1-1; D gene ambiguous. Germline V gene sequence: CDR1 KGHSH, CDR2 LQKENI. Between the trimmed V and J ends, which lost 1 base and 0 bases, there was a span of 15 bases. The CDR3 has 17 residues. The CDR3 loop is CASSPLESLSMNTEAFF. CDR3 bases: TGTGCCAGCTCACCACTGGAGAGCTTATCCATGAACACTGAAGCTTTCTTT.

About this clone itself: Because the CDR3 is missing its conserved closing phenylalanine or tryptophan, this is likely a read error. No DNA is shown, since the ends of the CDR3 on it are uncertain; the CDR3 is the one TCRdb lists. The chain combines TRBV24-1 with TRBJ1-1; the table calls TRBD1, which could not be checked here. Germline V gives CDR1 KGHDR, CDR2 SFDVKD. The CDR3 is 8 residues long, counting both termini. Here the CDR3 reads CATSVGTV.

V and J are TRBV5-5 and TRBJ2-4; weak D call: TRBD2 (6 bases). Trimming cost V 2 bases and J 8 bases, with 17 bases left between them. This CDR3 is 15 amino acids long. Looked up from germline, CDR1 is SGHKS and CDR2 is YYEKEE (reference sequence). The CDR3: CASSLRTPGSDIQYF. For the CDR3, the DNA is TGTGCCAGCAGCTTACGGACCCCCGGGAGTGACATTCAGTACTTC.

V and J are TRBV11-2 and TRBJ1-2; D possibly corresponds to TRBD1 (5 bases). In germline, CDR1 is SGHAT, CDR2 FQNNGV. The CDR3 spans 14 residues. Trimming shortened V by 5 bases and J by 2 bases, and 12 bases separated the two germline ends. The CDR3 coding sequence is TGTGCCAGCAGCGCGGGGGGTGCGAACTATGGCTACACCTTC. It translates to CASSAGGANYGYTF.

CDR3 nucleotide sequence: TGTGCCAGCAGCGAAATAGGGGGTTTTATGAACACTGAAGCTTTCTTT. Translation: CASSEIGGFMNTEAFF. The chain combines TRBV6-1 with TRBJ1-1; tentatively, D is TRBD1 (6 bases). The ends were cut back, 6 bases at V and 0 bases at J, with 17 bases in the middle. Germline-derived CDR1 and CDR2 are MNHNS and SASEGT. The CDR3 contains 16 residues.

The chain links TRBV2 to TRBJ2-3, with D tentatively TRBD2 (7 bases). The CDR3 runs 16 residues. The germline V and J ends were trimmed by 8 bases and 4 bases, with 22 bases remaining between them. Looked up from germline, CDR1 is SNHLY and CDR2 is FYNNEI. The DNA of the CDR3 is TGTGCCAGCTCCGGAGGGGGGGGCCTCGGGGCAGATACGCAGTATTTT. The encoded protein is CASSGGGGLGADTQYF.

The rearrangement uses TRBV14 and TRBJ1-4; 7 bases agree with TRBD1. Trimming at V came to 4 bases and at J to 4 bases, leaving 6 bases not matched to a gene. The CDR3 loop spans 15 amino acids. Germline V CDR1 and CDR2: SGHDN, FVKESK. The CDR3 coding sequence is TGTGCCAGCAGCCTAGTGACAGGGTATAATGAAAAACTGTTTTTT. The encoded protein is CASSLVTGYNEKLFF.

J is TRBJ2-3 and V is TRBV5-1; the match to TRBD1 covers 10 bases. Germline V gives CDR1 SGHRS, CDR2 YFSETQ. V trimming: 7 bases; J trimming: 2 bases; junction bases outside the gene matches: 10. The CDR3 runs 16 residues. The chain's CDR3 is CASGIRQGAHTDTQYF. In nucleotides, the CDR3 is TGCGCCAGCGGTATTCGACAGGGGGCCCACACAGATACGCAGTATTTT.

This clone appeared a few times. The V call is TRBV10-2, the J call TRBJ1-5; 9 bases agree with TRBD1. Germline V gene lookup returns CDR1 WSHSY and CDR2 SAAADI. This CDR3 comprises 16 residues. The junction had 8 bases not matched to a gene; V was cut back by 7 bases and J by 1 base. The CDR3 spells CASTPIGQGSNQPQHF. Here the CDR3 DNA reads TGCGCCAGCACCCCAATTGGACAGGGGAGCAATCAGCCCCAGCATTTT.

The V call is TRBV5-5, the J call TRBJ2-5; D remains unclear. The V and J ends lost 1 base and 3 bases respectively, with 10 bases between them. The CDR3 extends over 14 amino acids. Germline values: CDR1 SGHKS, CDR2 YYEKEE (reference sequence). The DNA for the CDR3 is TGTGCCAGCAGCTTGAGGCCAGGTAAAGAGACCCAGTACTTC. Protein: CASSLRPGKETQYF.

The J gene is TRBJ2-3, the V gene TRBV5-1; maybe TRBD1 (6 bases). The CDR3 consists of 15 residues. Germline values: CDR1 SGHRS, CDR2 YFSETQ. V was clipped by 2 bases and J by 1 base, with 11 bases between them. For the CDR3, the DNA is TGCGCCAGCAGCTTTCGACAGGAGGGCACAGATACGCAGTATTTT. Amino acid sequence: CASSFRQEGTDTQYF.

CDR3 residues: CASSPRGSGGSYEQYF. In nucleotides, the CDR3 is TGTGCCAGCAGCCCCAGGGGGAGCGGGGGGAGTTACGAGCAGTACTTC. The chain combines TRBV9 with TRBJ2-7, with TRBD2 matching over 9 bases. The germline V gene encodes CDR1 SGDLS and CDR2 YYNGEE. V dropped 4 bases and J dropped 4; count of bases not matched to a gene: 12. CDR3 size: 16 residues.

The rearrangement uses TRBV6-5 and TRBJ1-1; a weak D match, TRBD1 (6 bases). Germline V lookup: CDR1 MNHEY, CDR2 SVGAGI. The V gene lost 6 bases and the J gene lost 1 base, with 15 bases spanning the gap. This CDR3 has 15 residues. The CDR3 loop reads CASRPDRRWNTEAFF. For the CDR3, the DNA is TGTGCCAGCAGACCTGACAGGAGATGGAACACTGAAGCTTTCTTT.

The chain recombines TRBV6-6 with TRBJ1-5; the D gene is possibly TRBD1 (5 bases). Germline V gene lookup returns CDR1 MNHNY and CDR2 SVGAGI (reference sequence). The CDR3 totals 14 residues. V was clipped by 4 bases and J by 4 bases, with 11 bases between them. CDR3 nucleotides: TGTGCCAGCAGTTCTCCTCGGGGGAATCAGCCCCAGCATTTT. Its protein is CASSSPRGNQPQHF.

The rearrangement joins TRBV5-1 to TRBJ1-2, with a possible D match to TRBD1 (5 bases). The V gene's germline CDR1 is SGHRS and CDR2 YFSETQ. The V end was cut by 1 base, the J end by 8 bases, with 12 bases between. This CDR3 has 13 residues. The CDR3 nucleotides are TGCGCCAGCAGCTTGCAGACAGTTGAGGGCTACACCTTC. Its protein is CASSLQTVEGYTF.